This paragraph reports one TCR beta chain. These data belong to a study of T cells after yellow fever vaccination. TCRdb reprocessed the 5' RACE reads with MiXCR, giving one entry per CDR3 protein. The table includes under 550,000 distinct CDR3 sequences, around a fifth detected once. Trimming at V came to 3 bases and at J to 16 bases, leaving 6 bases not matched to a gene. The CDR3 spans 12 residues. The genes are TRBV12-3 or TRBV12-4 and TRBJ1-4; 9 bases line up with TRBD1. The clonotype was recovered from a man between 18 and 35 years old who received the YFV17D yellow fever vaccine. The sample consisted of PBMCs, taken less than 25 days after the first yellow fever vaccination. The chain's CDR3 is CASSLEGQGGFF. The DNA for the CDR3 is TGTGCCAGCAGTTTGGAGGGACAGGGAGGGTTTTTT.